What follows are 29 T cell receptor beta chains derived from one specimen sequenced in a study of OX40 agonist ivuxolimab in advanced cancers. Preparation of the library involved the immunoSEQ multiplex PCR assay. Sourced from immuneACCESS, this table was stored by TCRdb with only in-frame sequences that have V and J called. A share of the clones is absent; for the studies checked, an unresolved V gene accounts for under half, and the remainder has no known explanation. In all, the sample holds about 27,000 clones, and 85% to 90% of those were seen once. The leading ten clones occupy just under 20% of the sample. The sequencing here drew on CD4+ or CD8+ T cells sorted from blood, taken in a trial of the OX40 agonist ivuxolimab. The receptors were sampled from an adult with an advanced solid tumor such as melanoma, head and neck, liver or kidney cancer.

This clone occurred once. The V call is TRBV19, the J call TRBJ1-3; D gene uncertain. V was clipped by 1 base and J by 4 bases, with 11 bases between them. In germline, CDR1 is LNHDA, CDR2 SQIVND (reference sequence). The CDR3 is made up of 15 amino acids. For the CDR3, the DNA is TGTGCCAGTAGTATAGCCAGCTCGACCGGAAACACCATATATTTT. Translating gives CASSIASSTGNTIYF.

The chain is built from TRBV19 and TRBJ1-5; D is possibly TRBD1 (6 bases). The CDR3 is 15 residues long. V shed 5 bases and J shed 1 base, with 12 bases lying between them. CDR1 and CDR2 from the germline V gene are LNHDA and SQIVND (reference sequence). CDR3 residues: CASSGAGHSNQPQHF. The CDR3 DNA reads TGTGCCAGTAGTGGAGCGGGACACAGCAATCAGCCCCAGCATTTT.

The rearrangement uses TRBV7-9 and TRBJ2-7, with TRBD2 matching 7 bases. Trimming at V came to 5 bases and at J to 7 bases, leaving 8 bases not matched to a gene. The CDR3 runs 13 residues. The germline CDR1 and CDR2 sequences are SEHNR and FQNEAQ (reference sequence). In nucleotides, the CDR3 is TGTGCCAGCAGCCCCCGCGCAGCGGGGGAGCAGTACTTC. This sequence encodes CASSPRAAGEQYF.

The chain recombines TRBV2 with TRBJ1-4; D might be TRBD1 (5 bases). Germline V gene sequence: CDR1 SNHLY, CDR2 FYNNEI. This CDR3 region has 14 residues. Deletions cut 6 bases from V and 8 bases from J, with 16 bases between. Here the CDR3 reads CASRDWQGDEKLFF. DNA of the CDR3: TGTGCCAGCAGAGACTGGCAGGGCGACGAAAAACTGTTTTTT.

The chain couples TRBV19 to TRBJ2-5; possible D gene TRBD1, 5 bases. The CDR3 is 13 amino acids. Per germline, CDR1 LNHDA and CDR2 SQIVND (reference sequence). The V end lost 8 bases, the J end lost 2 bases, and 12 bases lay between the germline ends. The CDR3 coding sequence is TGTGCCAGTGGTGGCAGGGAACAAGAGACCCAGTACTTC. This sequence encodes CASGGREQETQYF.

The rearrangement links TRBV28 to TRBJ2-3; tentative D call: TRBD2 (6 bases). This CDR3 contains 15 residues. V was clipped by 4 bases and J by 1 base, with 12 bases between them. Germline V gene lookup returns CDR1 MDHEN and CDR2 SYDVKM. The CDR3 sequence is CASSSRTTRTDTQYF. The CDR3 DNA reads as TGTGCCAGCAGTTCCCGGACTACCCGCACAGATACGCAGTATTTT.

The chain uses TRBV11-3 and TRBJ2-2; tentative D call: TRBD2 (6 bases). Per germline, CDR1 SGHNT and CDR2 YENEEA. V gave up 4 bases and J gave up 6 bases, with 12 bases separating them. This CDR3 has 14 amino acids. CDR3 sequence reads: CASSSRLVPGELFF. CDR3 sequence (DNA): TGTGCCAGCAGCTCTCGACTAGTTCCCGGGGAGCTGTTTTTT.

This clone appeared a single time. This chain links TRBV15 with TRBJ2-3, with TRBD2 matching over 11 bases. The CDR3 contains 15 residues. CDR1 and CDR2 from the germline V gene are LNHNV and YYDKDF (reference sequence). The V segment lost 1 base and the J segment 6 bases; nucleotides outside the gene matches: 3. The CDR3 DNA reads as TGTGCCACCAGCAGAGTGACTAGCGGGACCGATACGCAGTATTTT. Encoded protein: CATSRVTSGTDTQYF.

The genes are TRBV7-9 and TRBJ2-5; 9 bases line up with TRBD2. V shed 5 bases and J 3 bases; nucleotides not matched to a gene: 10. The CDR3 spans 16 residues. Germline V gives CDR1 SEHNR, CDR2 FQNEAQ (reference sequence). The CDR3 loop is CASSPWTAGGEETQYF. CDR3 sequence (DNA): TGTGCCAGCAGCCCCTGGACAGCGGGGGGCGAAGAGACCCAGTACTTC.

This clone was seen more than once but under ten times. The chain links TRBV7-3 to TRBJ1-1; D remains unclear. Between the trimmed V and J ends, which lost 2 bases and 0 bases, there was a span of 4 bases. Germline V gives CDR1 SGHTA, CDR2 FQGTGA. This CDR3 has 13 residues. The CDR3 region is CASSLSVNTEAFF. In DNA form, the CDR3 reads TGTGCCAGCAGCTTATCGGTGAACACTGAAGCTTTCTTT.

In this sample, this clone turned up once. The rearrangement links TRBV5-1 to TRBJ2-1; TRBD2 matches 7 bases. CDR1 and CDR2 (germline): SGHRS, YFSETQ. V lost 4 bases to trimming and J lost 7 bases; unmatched junction nucleotides: 17. The CDR3 is 17 amino acids. The CDR3 here is CASSPPTQAGAGNEQFF. The CDR3 DNA follows: TGCGCCAGCAGCCCACCTACTCAGGCGGGAGCGGGGAATGAGCAGTTCTTC.

Only one count was recorded for this clone. The chain joins TRBV19 to TRBJ2-7, with 9 bases identical to TRBD1. The CDR3 extends over 14 amino acids. Per germline, CDR1 LNHDA and CDR2 SQIVND (reference sequence). The J segment lost 3 bases and the V segment lost 4 bases, leaving 4 bases of the junction unmatched. The CDR3 bases are TGTGCCAGTAGTAGGACAGGGGTTTTCTACGAGCAGTACTTC. It specifies CASSRTGVFYEQYF. The variable domain in full, completed from reference TRBV19 and TRBJ2-7, reads DGGITQSPKYLFRKEGQNVTLSCEQNLNHDAMYWYRQDPGQGLRLIYYSQIVNDFQKGDIAEGYSVSREKKESFPLTVTSAQKNPTAFYLCASSRTGVFYEQYFGPGTRLTVT.

J is TRBJ2-2 and V is TRBV18; 11 bases line up with TRBD2. CDR1 and CDR2 (germline): KGHSH, LQKENI. The CDR3 loop spans 17 amino acids. V was pared by 8 bases and J by 3 bases, with 11 bases of the junction left unmatched. The CDR3 nucleotides read TGTGCCAGCACCCCTTTAGCGGGGGGGCTCCACACCGGGGAGCTGTTTTTT. Translating gives CASTPLAGGLHTGELFF.

This sequence joins TRBV6-5 and TRBJ1-5; TRBD1 is a possible D gene (5 bases). Germline V gives CDR1 MNHEY, CDR2 SVGAGI. This CDR3 spans 13 amino acids. V lost 6 bases and J lost 7, with 13 bases in between. The CDR3 nucleotides read TGTGCCAGCAGCGACAGACTAGGACAGCCCCAGCATTTT. Its protein product is CASSDRLGQPQHF.

V is TRBV13 and J is TRBJ2-1, with 7 bases that match TRBD1. J was trimmed by 4 bases and V by 4 bases; bases with no gene match: 10. This CDR3 has 16 amino acids. The germline V gene has CDR1 PRHDT and CDR2 FYEKMQ (reference sequence). The CDR3 here is CASSSFLDRRYNEQFF. In DNA form, the CDR3 reads TGTGCCAGCAGCTCCTTCTTGGACAGGAGATACAATGAGCAGTTCTTC.

The rearrangement uses TRBV28 and TRBJ1-2, with 9 bases that match TRBD1. The CDR3 runs to 18 residues. Germline CDR1 MDHEN, CDR2 SYDVKM. The V segment lost 6 bases and the J segment 0 bases; nucleotides outside the gene matches: 14. In nucleotides, the CDR3 is TGTGCCAGCAGCCCCGGGACAGGGAGATCCTATTCTAACTATGGCTACACCTTC. Translation gives CASSPGTGRSYSNYGYTF.

V usage is TRBV7-8 and J usage is TRBJ2-3; D not resolved. The length of the CDR3 is 16 residues. The V end was cut by 5 bases, the J end by 1 base, with 16 bases between. CDR1 and CDR2 from the germline V gene are SGHVS and FQNEAQ. The CDR3 loop reads CASSPRGGGGTDTQYF. CDR3 DNA sequence: TGTGCCAGCAGCCCGCGCGGTGGCGGCGGCACAGATACGCAGTATTTT.

The chain recombines TRBV7-2 with TRBJ2-7, with D perhaps TRBD2 (7 bases). The CDR3 contains 15 residues. Trimming took off 5 bases at V and 5 bases at J, with 19 bases between the two ends. In germline, CDR1 is SGHTA, CDR2 FQGNSA. In DNA form, the CDR3 reads TGTGCCAGCAGCCCCCTGGGGGGGGGCTTCGACGAGCAGTACTTC. It translates to CASSPLGGGFDEQYF. Together with reference TRBV7-2 and TRBJ2-7, the CDR3 gives the full variable domain: GAGVSQSPSNKVTEKGKDVELRCDPISGHTALYWYRQSLGQGLEFLIYFQGNSAPDKSGLPSDRFSAERTGGSVSTLTIQRTQQEDSAVYLCASSPLGGGFDEQYFGPGTRLTVT.

This clone came up once. The chain is built from TRBV7-9 and TRBJ2-3; a possible D gene is TRBD2 (5 bases). The CDR3 sequence is 15 residues long. V lost 6 bases and J lost 0, with 13 bases in between. CDR1 is SEHNR and CDR2 is FQNEAQ in the germline V gene (reference sequence). CDR3 in amino acids: CASRLQAASTDTQYF. The CDR3 DNA reads TGTGCCAGCAGACTACAAGCGGCTAGCACAGATACGCAGTATTTT.

V is TRBV4-1 and J is TRBJ2-7; TRBD2 matches at 13 bases. Unmatched junction bases numbered 5, after V lost 4 bases and J lost 2 bases. The germline CDR1 and CDR2 sequences are MGHRA and YSYEKL. CDR3 length equals 16 residues. The DNA of the CDR3 is TGCGCCAGCAGCCCGCCGGGACTAGCGGGGACCTACGAGCAGTACTTC. It encodes CASSPPGLAGTYEQYF.

The CDR3 loop reads CASSSEQGDGYTF. CDR3 nucleotide sequence: TGTGCCAGCAGCTCCGAACAGGGAGATGGCTACACCTTC. V and J are TRBV7-9 and TRBJ1-2, with D perhaps matching TRBD1 (6 bases). In germline, CDR1 is SEHNR, CDR2 FQNEAQ (reference sequence). V lost 4 bases to trimming and J lost 6 bases, with 12 bases between them. This CDR3 spans 13 amino acids.

The rearrangement joins TRBV19 to TRBJ2-4; TRBD2 matches at 12 bases. The junction had 5 bases not matched to a gene; V was cut back by 5 bases and J by 6 bases. This CDR3 has 15 amino acids. Germline V CDR1 and CDR2: LNHDA, SQIVND (reference sequence). The CDR3 is CASSLTSGGTNIQYF. As DNA, the CDR3 is TGTGCCAGTAGTCTGACTAGCGGGGGTACAAACATTCAGTACTTC.

The chain uses TRBV4-1 and TRBJ2-7; 7 bases match TRBD1. This CDR3 is built from 15 residues. Germline trimming cut 1 base from V and 3 bases from J; bases unmatched to any gene: 6. Germline V gene sequence: CDR1 MGHRA, CDR2 YSYEKL. The CDR3 is CASSQAWTGDYEQYF. The CDR3 DNA is TGCGCCAGCAGCCAAGCCTGGACAGGAGACTACGAGCAGTACTTC.

The chain has TRBV27 and TRBJ2-7, with TRBD2 identical over 7 bases. Germline CDR1 is MNHEY and CDR2 is SMNVEV (reference sequence). Unmatched junction bases numbered 2, after V lost 3 bases and J lost 0 bases. The CDR3 is 14 amino acids. DNA for the CDR3: TGTGCCAGCAGTTTTGGCGGGAGCTCCTACGAGCAGTACTTC. Protein sequence: CASSFGGSSYEQYF.

This clone was picked up one time. The V and J genes are TRBV9 and TRBJ2-1; D unclear. Trimming took off 0 bases at V and 5 bases at J, with 6 bases between the two ends. Germline V gene data show CDR1 as SGDLS and CDR2 as YYNGEE. The CDR3 runs 13 residues. The CDR3, as DNA: TGTGCCAGCAGCGTAGTTACTAACAATGAGCAGTTCTTC. Its protein is CASSVVTNNEQFF.

The rearrangement uses TRBV4-1 and TRBJ2-1, with 9 bases lining up with TRBD2. The J segment lost 4 bases and the V segment lost 0 bases, leaving 4 bases of the junction unmatched. This CDR3 contains 16 residues. Per the germline V gene, CDR1 is MGHRA and CDR2 is YSYEKL. Written as DNA, the CDR3 is TGCGCCAGCAGCCAAGAAAGGACTAGCGCTTACAATGAGCAGTTCTTC. Amino acids: CASSQERTSAYNEQFF.

CDR3 nucleotides: TGTGCCAGCAGCGTAGCTCCGTGGGGCTACACCTTC. Translating gives CASSVAPWGYTF. V is TRBV9 and J is TRBJ1-2; D remains unclear. V lost 0 bases and J 8 bases, leaving 8 bases between the germline ends. Germline CDR1 reads SGDLS; CDR2 reads YYNGEE. CDR3 size: 12 residues.

The V and J genes are TRBV19 and TRBJ2-7; D is unresolved. Per germline, CDR1 LNHDA and CDR2 SQIVND (reference sequence). V was trimmed by 5 bases and J by 1 base, leaving 9 bases between them. This CDR3 region has 13 residues. The CDR3 coding sequence is TGTGCCAGTAGTTTCGACCCTTCCTACGAGCAGTACTTC. Its translation: CASSFDPSYEQYF.

The rearrangement links TRBV6-5 to TRBJ2-1, with a tentative D call TRBD1 (6 bases). This CDR3 contains 13 residues. Trimming removed 6 bases at V and 2 bases at J, with 8 bases between. CDR1 is MNHEY, CDR2 SVGAGI, per germline. CDR3: CASSGQTYNEQFF. The CDR3, as DNA: TGTGCCAGCAGCGGACAGACCTACAATGAGCAGTTCTTC.